The clone carrying this T cell receptor (beta chain) was detected many times. CDR3 length: 19 amino acids. In germline, CDR1 is SGHDT, CDR2 YYEEEE. Between the trimmed V and J ends, which lost 0 bases and 0 bases, there was a span of 16 bases. From the 5' RACE reads, TCRdb called clonotypes with MiXCR, one entry per CDR3 protein. The top ten hold roughly 2% of the sample, which has tens of thousands of distinct CDR3 sequences, 28% seen once. V and J are TRBV5-6 and TRBJ2-6; TRBD1 is a possible D gene (7 bases). This receptor was identified in a female donor with breast cancer. Sequencing was done on a sample of naive CD4+ T cells sorted from blood. This sample's subset: naive CD4+ T cells, CD4+CD45RA+CD25-. CDR3 residues: CASSLGGNRGFSGANVLTF. CDR3 DNA sequence: TGTGCCAGCAGCTTGGGCGGGAACAGGGGATTCTCTGGGGCCAACGTCCTGACTTTC.